This TCR beta chain was retrieved from a study of blood T cell repertoires in COVID-19. Study summary: Acute-phase and convalescent COVID-19 samples originated in the United States, Italy and Spain. From T cells, B-cell-depleted T cells, or PBMCs came the material, which was cDNA or gDNA.

Source study methods: Amplifying reference gene primers gave estimates of nucleated cell counts. Using immunoSEQ multiplex PCR, the repertoire was profiled, and TCRdb retains in-frame clones only, with some absent. D and trimming were read from the DNA, whereas the V and J calls and clone size are those reported in that table. This sample has 100,000 or so clones; 80% to 90% occur once, and the top ten carry around 32%. Sample: peripheral blood. The clonotype was recovered from a woman of 80 years or more with acute or convalescent COVID-19.

CDR3 coding DNA: TGTGCCAGCAGTGAACAGGGCGCCAACTATGGCTACACCTTC. Protein product: CASSEQGANYGYTF. V usage is TRBV2 and J usage is TRBJ1-2, with TRBD1 as a possible D gene (5 bases). The V end was cut by 2 bases, the J end by 2 bases, with 9 bases between. The CDR3 loop spans 14 amino acids. Germline V gene lookup returns CDR1 SNHLY and CDR2 FYNNEI.